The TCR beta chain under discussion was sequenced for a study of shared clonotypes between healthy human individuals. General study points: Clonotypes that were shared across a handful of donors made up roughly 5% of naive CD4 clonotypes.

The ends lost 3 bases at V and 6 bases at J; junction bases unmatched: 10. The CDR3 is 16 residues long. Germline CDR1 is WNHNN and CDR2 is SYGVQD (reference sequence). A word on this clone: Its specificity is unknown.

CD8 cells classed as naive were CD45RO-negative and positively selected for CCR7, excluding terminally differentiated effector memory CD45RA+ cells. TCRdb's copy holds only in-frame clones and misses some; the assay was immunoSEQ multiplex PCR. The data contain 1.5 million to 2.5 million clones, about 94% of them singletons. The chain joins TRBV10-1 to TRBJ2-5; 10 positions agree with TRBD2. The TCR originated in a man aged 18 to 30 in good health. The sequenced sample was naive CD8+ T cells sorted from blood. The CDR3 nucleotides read TGCGCCAGCAGTGACCATGGGCTAGCGGGAGATCAGACCCAGTACTTC. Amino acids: CASSDHGLAGDQTQYF.